One and the same sample provided the 10 T cell receptor beta chains below, sequenced in a study of Ad26.COV2.S vaccination and SARS-CoV-2 variants. Stated treatment: roughly 19 received Ad26.COV2.S at low or high dose, single or two shots; five or six received placebo; per-sample allocation not given. Collection of the samples took place on day 63 after the first injection of vaccine or placebo. Generated by immunoSEQ multiplex PCR, the TCRdb table keeps only in-frame clones and is missing some. There are approximately 300,000 clones in the sample; around 84% occur only once, and more than 1.5% lies in the top ten. Specimen: peripheral blood, collected in a trial of Ad26.COV2.S vaccine versus placebo. The receptors here all came from a person aged 18 to 65 who received the Ad26.COV2.S COVID-19 vaccine or a placebo.

The genes are TRBV6-2 or TRBV6-3 and TRBJ2-3; 10 positions agree with TRBD2. The germline gives CDR1 MNHEY, CDR2 SVGEGT. After removal of 5 bases from V and 0 bases from J, the junction contained 5 bases not matched to a gene. CDR3 length: 16 residues. CDR3: CASSTASGGSTDTQYF. DNA of the CDR3: TGTGCCAGCAGTACCGCTAGCGGGGGTAGCACAGATACGCAGTATTTT.

This clone was picked up a small number of times. The rearrangement links TRBV5-6 to TRBJ2-1; D ambiguous. The germline CDR1 and CDR2 sequences are SGHDT and YYEEEE. Trimming stripped 3 bases from V and 1 base from J, with 8 bases between. There are 14 residues in the CDR3. The CDR3 DNA sequence: TGTGCCAGCAGCTCCGGCTTATCCTACAATGAGCAGTTCTTC. Protein: CASSSGLSYNEQFF.

This rearrangement joins TRBV6-5 to TRBJ1-1; tentative D call: TRBD1 (5 bases). The germline V gene encodes CDR1 MNHEY and CDR2 SVGAGI. Trimming cost V 7 bases and J 5 bases, with 17 bases left between them. The CDR3 spans 14 residues. Written as DNA, the CDR3 is TGTGCCAGCACCCCCCCCGGGGGGGGGACTGAAGCTTTCTTT. As protein: CASTPPGGGTEAFF.

The J gene is TRBJ2-5, the V gene TRBV29-1; D is unresolved. The germline V gene has CDR1 SQVTM and CDR2 ANQGSEA. V gave up 3 bases and J gave up 4 bases, with 15 bases separating them. This CDR3 has 14 amino acids. This CDR3 is CSVEKVGLGETQYF. CDR3 sequence (DNA): TGCAGCGTTGAGAAGGTTGGGTTGGGAGAGACCCAGTACTTC. Full variable domain (outside the CDR3, taken from reference TRBV29-1 and TRBJ2-5): SAVISQKPSRDICQRGTSLTIQCQVDSQVTMMFWYRQQPGQSLTLIATANQGSEATYESGFVIDKFPISRPNLTFSTLTVSNMSPEDSSIYLCSVEKVGLGETQYFGPGTRLLVL.

The chain recombines TRBV7-2 with TRBJ2-3; TRBD2 is a possible D gene (7 bases). Germline lookup yields CDR1 SGHTA and CDR2 FQGNSA. V dropped 5 bases and J dropped 1 base, with 19 bases sitting between them. This CDR3 region has 17 residues. The CDR3 nucleotides are TGTGCCAGCAGCCCTCCTGGTCCCGGGGGGCGCACAGATACGCAGTATTTT. Translation: CASSPPGPGGRTDTQYF.

The rearrangement links TRBV6-5 to TRBJ1-1; possibly TRBD1 for D (5 bases). V dropped 5 bases and J dropped 0 bases, with 13 bases sitting between them. Germline V gene lookup returns CDR1 MNHEY and CDR2 SVGAGI. The CDR3 runs 15 residues. This CDR3 is CASSLDRGMNTEAFF. The CDR3 nucleotides read TGTGCCAGCAGTCTCGACAGAGGTATGAACACTGAAGCTTTCTTT.

This clone came up a few times. The gene calls are TRBV7-9 and TRBJ2-1; TRBD2 matches at 7 bases. The CDR3 extends over 16 amino acids. With 7 bases clipped from V and 7 bases from J, the junction kept 16 bases outside the gene matches. CDR1 SEHNR and CDR2 FQNEAQ come from the germline V gene (reference sequence). The CDR3: CASIPRWRGSGNEQFF. DNA for the CDR3: TGTGCCAGCATCCCCCGGTGGCGGGGGTCGGGGAATGAGCAGTTCTTC. The whole variable domain, remainder taken from reference TRBV7-9 and TRBJ2-1, is DTGVSQNPRHKITKRGQNVTFRCDPISEHNRLYWYRQTLGQGPEFLTYFQNEAQLEKSRLLSDRFSAERPKGSFSTLEIQRTEQGDSAMYLCASIPRWRGSGNEQFFGPGTRLTVL.

The genes are TRBV9 and TRBJ1-1; a possible D gene is TRBD1 (5 bases). Deletions cut 0 bases from V and 5 bases from J, with 11 bases between. The CDR3 consists of 14 residues. From germline, CDR1 is SGDLS and CDR2 YYNGEE. CDR3 DNA sequence: TGTGCCAGCAGCGTAGACAGTCGGGGGACTGAAGCTTTCTTT. Translation gives CASSVDSRGTEAFF.

CDR3 loop: CASSLGGSNTDTQYF. CDR3 bases: TGCGCCAGCAGCTTGGGTGGGTCCAACACAGATACGCAGTATTTT. The rearrangement links TRBV5-1 to TRBJ2-3; D gene ambiguous. V lost 0 bases and J lost 2, with 10 bases in between. The CDR3 totals 15 residues. Per the germline V gene, CDR1 is SGHRS and CDR2 is YFSETQ.

The chain has TRBV19 and TRBJ2-1, with 7 bases that match TRBD1. The CDR3 runs 15 residues. V lost 0 bases, J lost 6 bases, and 5 bases stayed unmatched. The germline CDR1 and CDR2 sequences are LNHDA and SQIVND (reference sequence). In DNA, the CDR3 is TGTGCCAGTAGTATAGATCGTGCAGGGGGCAATGAGCAGTTCTTC. Encoded protein: CASSIDRAGGNEQFF. Variable domain in full (rest from reference TRBV19 and TRBJ2-1): DGGITQSPKYLFRKEGQNVTLSCEQNLNHDAMYWYRQDPGQGLRLIYYSQIVNDFQKGDIAEGYSVSREKKESFPLTVTSAQKNPTAFYLCASSIDRAGGNEQFFGPGTRLTVL.